This T cell receptor (beta chain) emerged from a study of T cell responses to AZD1222 COVID-19 vaccine. To note about this clone: What it recognizes is unknown.

Study-wide points: Two AZD1222 administrations were followed by greater Spike-specific TCR breadth and depth.

This CDR3 has 14 amino acids. The V gene's germline CDR1 is SGHRS and CDR2 YFSETQ. With 2 bases clipped from V and 4 bases from J, the junction kept 5 bases outside the gene matches. Generated by immunoSEQ multiplex PCR, the TCRdb table keeps only in-frame clones and is missing some. This table holds about 68,000 clones, more than 70% found once. The specimen comprised peripheral blood, sampled on day 0 of AZD1222 vaccination. This sequence originates from an adult in good health. This chain connects TRBV5-1 to TRBJ1-1, with TRBD1 matching 7 bases. The CDR3 DNA reads as TGCGCCAGCAGCTTCGGGACAGTGGGCACTGAAGCTTTCTTT. This gives the protein CASSFGTVGTEAFF. Variable domain in full (rest from reference TRBV5-1 and TRBJ1-1): KAGVTQTPRYLIKTRGQQVTLSCSPISGHRSVSWYQQTPGQGLQFLFEYFSETQRNKGNFPGRFSGRQFSNSRSEMNVSTLELGDSALYLCASSFGTVGTEAFFGQGTRLTVV.